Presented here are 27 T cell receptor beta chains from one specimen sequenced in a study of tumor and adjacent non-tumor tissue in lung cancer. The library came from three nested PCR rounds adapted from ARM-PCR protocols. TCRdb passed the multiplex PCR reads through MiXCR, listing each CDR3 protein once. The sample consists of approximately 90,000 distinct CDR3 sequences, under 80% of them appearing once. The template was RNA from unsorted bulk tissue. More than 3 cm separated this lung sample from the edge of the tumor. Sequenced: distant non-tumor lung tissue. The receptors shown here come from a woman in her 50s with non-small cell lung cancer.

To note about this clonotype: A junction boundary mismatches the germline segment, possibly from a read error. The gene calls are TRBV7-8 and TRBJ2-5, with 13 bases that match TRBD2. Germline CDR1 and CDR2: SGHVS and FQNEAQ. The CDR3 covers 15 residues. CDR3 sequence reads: CANSWTSGSGETQYF. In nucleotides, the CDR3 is TGTGCCAACAGCTGGACTAGCGGGAGTGGTGAGACCCAGTACTTC.

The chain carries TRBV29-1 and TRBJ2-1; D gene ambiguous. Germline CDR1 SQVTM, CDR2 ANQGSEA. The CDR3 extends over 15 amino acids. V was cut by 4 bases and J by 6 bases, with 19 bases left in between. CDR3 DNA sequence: TGCAGCGTTGTAGAGTCGGCTGGGTCCATCAATGAGCAGTTCTTC. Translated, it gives CSVVESAGSINEQFF.

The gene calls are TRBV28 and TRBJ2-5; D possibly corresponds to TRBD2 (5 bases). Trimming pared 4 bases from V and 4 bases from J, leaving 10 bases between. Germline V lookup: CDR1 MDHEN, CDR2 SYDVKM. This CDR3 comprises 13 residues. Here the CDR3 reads CASSSRGVETQYF. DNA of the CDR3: TGTGCCAGCAGTTCTCGGGGAGTAGAGACCCAGTACTTC.

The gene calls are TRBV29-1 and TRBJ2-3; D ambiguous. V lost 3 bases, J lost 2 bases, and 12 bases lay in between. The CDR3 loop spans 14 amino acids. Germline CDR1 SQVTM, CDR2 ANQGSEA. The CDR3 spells CSVDGTNFTDTQYF. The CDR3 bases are TGCAGCGTTGATGGAACAAATTTCACAGATACGCAGTATTTT.

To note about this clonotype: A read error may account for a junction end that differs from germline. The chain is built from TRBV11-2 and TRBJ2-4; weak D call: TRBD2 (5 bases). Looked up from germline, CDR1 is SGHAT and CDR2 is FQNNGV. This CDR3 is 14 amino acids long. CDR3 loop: CACSPGLAGNIQYF. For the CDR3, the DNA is TGTGCCTGCAGCCCCGGACTGGCGGGAAACATTCAGTACTTC.

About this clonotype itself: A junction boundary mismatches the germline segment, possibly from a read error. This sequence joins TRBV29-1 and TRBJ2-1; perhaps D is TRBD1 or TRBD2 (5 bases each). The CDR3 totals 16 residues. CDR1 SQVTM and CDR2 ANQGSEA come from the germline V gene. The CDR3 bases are TGCAGCGTTGTCCCCGAGGGGCGCGGGTCCTACAATGAACAGTTCTTC. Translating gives CSVVPEGRGSYNEQFF.

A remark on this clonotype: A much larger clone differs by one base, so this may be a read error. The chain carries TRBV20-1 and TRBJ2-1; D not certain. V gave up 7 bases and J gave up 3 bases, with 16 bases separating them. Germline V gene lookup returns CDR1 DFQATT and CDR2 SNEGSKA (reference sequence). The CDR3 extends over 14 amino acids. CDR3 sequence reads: CSVPLQWDYNEQFF. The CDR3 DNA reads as TGCAGTGTTCCTCTCCAGTGGGACTACAATGAGCAGTTCTTC.

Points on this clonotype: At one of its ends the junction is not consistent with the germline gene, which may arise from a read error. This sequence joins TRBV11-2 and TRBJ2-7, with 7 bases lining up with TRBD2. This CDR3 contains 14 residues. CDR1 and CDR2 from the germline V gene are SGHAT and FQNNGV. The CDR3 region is CASSLSGTTNEQYF. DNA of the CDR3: TGTGCCAGCAGCTTGAGTGGGACTACCAACGAACAGTACTTC.

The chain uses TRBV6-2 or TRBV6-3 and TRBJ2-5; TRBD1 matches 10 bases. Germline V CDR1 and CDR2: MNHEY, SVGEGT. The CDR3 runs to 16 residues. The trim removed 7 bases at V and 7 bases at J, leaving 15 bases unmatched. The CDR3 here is CASNVNPGQGTRTQYF. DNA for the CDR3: TGTGCCAGCAATGTGAACCCGGGACAGGGGACTCGGACCCAGTACTTC.

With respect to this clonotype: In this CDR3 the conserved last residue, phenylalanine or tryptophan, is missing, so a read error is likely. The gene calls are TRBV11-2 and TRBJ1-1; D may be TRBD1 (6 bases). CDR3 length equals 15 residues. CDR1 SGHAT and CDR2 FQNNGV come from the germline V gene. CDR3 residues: CASRLEPGANTEAFS. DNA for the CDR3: TGTGCCAGCCGCTTAGAGCCGGGGGCGAACACTGAGGCTTTCTCT.

CDR3 amino acids: CASTRGVALNGYTF. The CDR3 nucleotides are TGTGCCAGCACCCGGGGAGTGGCTCTAAACGGCTACACCTTC. This chain uses TRBV28 with TRBJ1-2; D remains ambiguous. This CDR3 is 14 amino acids long. Germline values: CDR1 MDHEN, CDR2 SYDVKM. With 7 bases removed from V and 8 bases from J, the gap between germline ends came to 20 bases.

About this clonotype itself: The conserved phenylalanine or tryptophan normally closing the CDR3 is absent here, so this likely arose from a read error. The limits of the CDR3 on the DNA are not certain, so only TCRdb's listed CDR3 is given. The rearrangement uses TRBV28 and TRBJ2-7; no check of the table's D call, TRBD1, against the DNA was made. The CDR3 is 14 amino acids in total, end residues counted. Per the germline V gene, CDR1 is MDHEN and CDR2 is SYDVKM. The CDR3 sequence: CASSFPGQGYEQYL.

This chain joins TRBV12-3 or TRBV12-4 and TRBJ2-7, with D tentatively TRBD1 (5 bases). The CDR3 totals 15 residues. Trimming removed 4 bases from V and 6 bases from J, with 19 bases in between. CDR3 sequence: CASSSAGLKLFEQYF. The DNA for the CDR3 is TGTGCCAGCAGTTCAGCAGGGTTGAAGCTCTTCGAGCAGTACTTC.

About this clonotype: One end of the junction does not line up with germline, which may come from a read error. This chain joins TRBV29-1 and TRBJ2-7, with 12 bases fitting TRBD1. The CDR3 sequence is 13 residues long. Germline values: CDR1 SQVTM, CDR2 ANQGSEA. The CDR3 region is CSVLGQGAYEQYF. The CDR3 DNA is TGCAGCGTACTGGGACAGGGGGCGTACGAGCAGTATTTC.

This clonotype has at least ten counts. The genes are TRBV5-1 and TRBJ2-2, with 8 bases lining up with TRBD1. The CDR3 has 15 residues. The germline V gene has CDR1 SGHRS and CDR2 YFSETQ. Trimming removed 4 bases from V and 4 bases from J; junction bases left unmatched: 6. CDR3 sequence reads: CASSPGQGSTGELFF. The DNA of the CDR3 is TGCGCCAGCAGCCCCGGACAGGGATCCACCGGGGAGCTGTTTTTT.

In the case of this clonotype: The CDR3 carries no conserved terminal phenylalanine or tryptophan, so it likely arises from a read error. In nucleotides, the CDR3 is TGTGCCAGCAGTTTCGGACTAGTGTCCAATGAGCAGTTCTTA. This encodes CASSFGLVSNEQFL. V usage is TRBV28 and J usage is TRBJ2-1, with 7 bases aligning to TRBD2. Germline CDR1 and CDR2: MDHEN and SYDVKM. The CDR3 is made up of 14 amino acids. V was clipped by 3 bases and J by 6 bases; unmatched bases: 5.

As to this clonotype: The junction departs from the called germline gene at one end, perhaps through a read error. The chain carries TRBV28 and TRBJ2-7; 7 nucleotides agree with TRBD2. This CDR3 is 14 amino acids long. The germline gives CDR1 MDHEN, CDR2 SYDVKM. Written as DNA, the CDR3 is TGTGCCAGCAATGAGGGAGACGGGAGGTACGGGCAGTACTTC. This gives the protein CASNEGDGRYGQYF.

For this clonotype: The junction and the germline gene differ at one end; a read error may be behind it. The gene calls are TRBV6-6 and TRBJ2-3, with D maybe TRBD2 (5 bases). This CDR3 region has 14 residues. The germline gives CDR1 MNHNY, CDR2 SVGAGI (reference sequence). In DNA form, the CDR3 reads TGTGCCAGCAGAAGACTAACGAGCACAGATGCGCAGTATTTT. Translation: CASRRLTSTDAQYF.

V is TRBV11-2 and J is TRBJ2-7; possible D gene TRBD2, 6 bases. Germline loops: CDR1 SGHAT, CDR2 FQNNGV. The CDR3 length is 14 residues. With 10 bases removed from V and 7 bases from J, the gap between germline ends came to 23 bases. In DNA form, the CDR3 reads TGTGCCAACGTCCTACTCGCGGGAAAGGGGGAGCAGTACTTC. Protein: CANVLLAGKGEQYF. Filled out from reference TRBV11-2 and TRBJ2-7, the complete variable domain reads EAGVAQSPRYKIIEKRQSVAFWCNPISGHATLYWYQQILGQGPKLLIQFQNNGVVDDSQLPKDRFSAERLKGVDSTLKIQPAKLEDSAVYLCANVLLAGKGEQYFGPGTRLTVT.

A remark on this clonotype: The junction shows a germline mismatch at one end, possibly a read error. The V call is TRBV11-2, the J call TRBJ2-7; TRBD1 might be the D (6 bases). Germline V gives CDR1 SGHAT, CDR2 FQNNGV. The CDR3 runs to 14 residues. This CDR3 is CDSSLVTDSYEQYF. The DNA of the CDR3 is TGTGACAGCAGCTTAGTTACGGACAGTTACGAGCAGTACTTC. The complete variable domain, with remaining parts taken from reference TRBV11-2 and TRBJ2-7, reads EAGVAQSPRYKIIEKRQSVAFWCNPISGHATLYWYQQILGQGPKLLIQFQNNGVVDDSQLPKDRFSAERLKGVDSTLKIQPAKLEDSAVYLCDSSLVTDSYEQYFGPGTRLTVT.

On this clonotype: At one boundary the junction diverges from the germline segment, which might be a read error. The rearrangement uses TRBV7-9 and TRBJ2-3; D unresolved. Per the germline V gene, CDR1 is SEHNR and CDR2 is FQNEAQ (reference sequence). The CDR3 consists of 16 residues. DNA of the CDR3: TGTGCCAGCGGCCGTCCGGGCAGACCCACCACAGATACGCAATATTTT. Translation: CASGRPGRPTTDTQYF.

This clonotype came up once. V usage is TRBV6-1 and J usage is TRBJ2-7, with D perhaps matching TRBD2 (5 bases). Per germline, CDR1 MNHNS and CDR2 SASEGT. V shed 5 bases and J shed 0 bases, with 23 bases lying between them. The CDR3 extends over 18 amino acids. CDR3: CASSLLTPGSLNSYEQYF. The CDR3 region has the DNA TGTGCCAGCAGTCTATTAACTCCGGGATCACTAAACTCCTACGAGCAGTACTTC.

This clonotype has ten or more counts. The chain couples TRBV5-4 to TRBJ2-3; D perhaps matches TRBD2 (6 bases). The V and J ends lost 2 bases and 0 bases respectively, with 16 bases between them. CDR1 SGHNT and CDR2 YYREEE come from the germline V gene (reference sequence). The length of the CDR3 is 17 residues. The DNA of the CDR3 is TGTGCCAGCAGCTTCGGATCTCGGCGGGGTAGCACAGATACGCAGTATTTT. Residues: CASSFGSRRGSTDTQYF.

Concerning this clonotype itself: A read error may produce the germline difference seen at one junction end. CDR3 bases: TGTAGCGTCCGTATGCTGAACATCGGGGAGCTGTTGTTT. Translating it yields CSVRMLNIGELLF. V gene TRBV29-1 combines with J gene TRBJ2-2, with D perhaps matching TRBD2 (5 bases). Per the germline V gene, CDR1 is SQVTM and CDR2 is ANQGSEA. This CDR3 is built from 13 residues.

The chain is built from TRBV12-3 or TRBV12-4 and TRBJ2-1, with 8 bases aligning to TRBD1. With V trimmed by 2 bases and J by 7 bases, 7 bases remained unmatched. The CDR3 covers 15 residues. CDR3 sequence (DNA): TGTGCCAGCAGTTTATCCGTCACAGGGGGGAATGAGCAGTTCTTC. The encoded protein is CASSLSVTGGNEQFF.

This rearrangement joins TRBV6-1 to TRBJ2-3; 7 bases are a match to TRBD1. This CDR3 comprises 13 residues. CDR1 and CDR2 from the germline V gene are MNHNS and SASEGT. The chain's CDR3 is CARSVTGADTQYF. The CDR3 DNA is TGTGCTAGAAGTGTTACAGGGGCAGATACGCAGTATTTT.

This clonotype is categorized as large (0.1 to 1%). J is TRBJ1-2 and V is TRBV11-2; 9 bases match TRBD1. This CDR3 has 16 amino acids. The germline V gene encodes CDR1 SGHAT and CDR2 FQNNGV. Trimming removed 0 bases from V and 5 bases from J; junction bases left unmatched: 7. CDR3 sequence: CASSLETGGRGYGYTF. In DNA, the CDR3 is TGTGCCAGCAGCTTAGAAACAGGGGGCCGAGGATATGGCTACACCTTC. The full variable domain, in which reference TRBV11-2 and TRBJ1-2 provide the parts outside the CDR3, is EAGVAQSPRYKIIEKRQSVAFWCNPISGHATLYWYQQILGQGPKLLIQFQNNGVVDDSQLPKDRFSAERLKGVDSTLKIQPAKLEDSAVYLCASSLETGGRGYGYTFGSGTRLTVV.